The 15 T cell receptor beta chains given below trace back to one sample, sequenced in a study of read filtering for tumor transcriptome and immune sequencing. Molecular barcoded adaptors covering alpha/delta and beta/gamma chains were used on approximately 400 ng RNA. TCRdb reprocessed the reads with MiXCR, giving one entry per CDR3 protein. The data show about 86,000 distinct CDR3 sequences, with about 12% seen just once and 15% held by the top ten. Input material: a population of CD138-negative cells sorted from bone marrow. These receptor sequences come from a donor at least 40 years old with multiple myeloma.

The chain has TRBV5-5 and TRBJ2-5; D possibly corresponds to TRBD1 (6 bases). Per germline, CDR1 SGHKS and CDR2 YYEKEE (reference sequence). This CDR3 is built from 14 residues. Deletions cut 1 base from V and 5 bases from J, with 12 bases between. CDR3 loop: CASSLSTGYETQYF. In DNA, the CDR3 is TGTGCCAGCAGCTTGTCCACAGGGTACGAGACCCAGTACTTC.

This clonotype was detected many times. The CDR3 region is CASSPNTWNEQFF. CDR3 nucleotide sequence: TGTGCCAGCAGCCCAAATACGTGGAATGAGCAGTTCTTC. The rearrangement links TRBV5-5 to TRBJ2-1; D remains ambiguous. The CDR3 is made up of 13 amino acids. Germline values: CDR1 SGHKS, CDR2 YYEKEE (reference sequence). The V end lost 4 bases, the J end lost 7 bases, and 12 bases lay between the germline ends. The full variable domain, in which reference TRBV5-5 and TRBJ2-1 provide the parts outside the CDR3, is DAGVTQSPTHLIKTRGQQVTLRCSPISGHKSVSWYQQVLGQGPQFIFQYYEKEERGRGNFPDRFSARQFPNYSSELNVNALLLGDSALYLCASSPNTWNEQFFGPGTRLTVL.

A word on this clonotype: A read error is possible here, since a much larger clone lies one base away. The V call is TRBV5-1, the J call TRBJ1-1, with D tentatively TRBD1 (5 bases). The CDR3 has 16 residues. CDR1 is SGHRS, CDR2 YFSETQ, per germline. Trimming removed 4 bases from V and 0 bases from J, with 16 bases in between. Written as DNA, the CDR3 is TGCGCCAGCAGCGGCCACCCTGGGGCAGTGAACACTGAAGCTTTCTTT. It is translated as CASSGHPGAVNTEAFF.

This clonotype was observed a handful of times. The chain has TRBV3-1 and TRBJ1-3, with 9 bases lining up with TRBD1. V was pared by 1 base and J by 1 base, with 11 bases of the junction left unmatched. Germline V gene sequence: CDR1 LGHDT, CDR2 YNNKEL (reference sequence). The CDR3 consists of 19 residues. Written as DNA, the CDR3 is TGTGCCAGCAGCCAAGTGTTCGCCGGGACAGGGTGGTCTGGAAACACCATATATTTT. It codes for CASSQVFAGTGWSGNTIYF.

There are many counts of this clonotype. The chain uses TRBV5-1 and TRBJ2-5; 9 nucleotides agree with TRBD2. Germline assignment: CDR1 SGHRS and CDR2 YFSETQ. V was clipped by 0 bases and J by 0 bases; unmatched bases: 0. The length of the CDR3 is 15 residues. The CDR3: CASSLGLADQETQYF. The CDR3 nucleotides read TGCGCCAGCAGCTTGGGACTAGCGGACCAAGAGACCCAGTACTTC.

CDR3 amino acids: CASSGGQHYGYTF. In nucleotides, the CDR3 is TGTGCCAGCAGTGGAGGTCAGCACTATGGCTACACCTTC. The J gene is TRBJ1-2, the V gene TRBV2; D is undetermined. The ends were cut back, 4 bases at V and 3 bases at J, with 9 bases in the middle. Germline CDR1 is SNHLY and CDR2 is FYNNEI. The CDR3 is 13 amino acids.

This clonotype appeared a few times. As DNA, the CDR3 is TGCAGTGCTAGAGAACCAGCGGTATTCACAGATACGCAGTATTTT. Translation gives CSAREPAVFTDTQYF. This sequence joins TRBV20-1 and TRBJ2-3; possible D gene TRBD2, 5 bases. The CDR3 has 15 amino acids. V was cut by 0 bases and J by 2 bases, with 12 bases left in between. Germline CDR1 DFQATT, CDR2 SNEGSKA (reference sequence).

Concerning this clonotype itself: A much larger clone sits a single nucleotide away, making a read error possible. The V and J genes are TRBV13 and TRBJ2-7; D is unclear. The CDR3 runs 12 residues. CDR1 PRHDT and CDR2 FYEKMQ come from the germline V gene (reference sequence). The CDR3 sequence is CASSPHIDERYF. The CDR3 DNA reads TGTGCCAGCAGCCCTCATATCGACGAGCGGTACTTC.

This clonotype was found many times. This chain connects TRBV5-1 to TRBJ2-2; a possible D gene is TRBD1 (5 bases). Germline V gene data show CDR1 as SGHRS and CDR2 as YFSETQ. The V end lost 4 bases, the J end lost 4 bases, and 11 bases lay between the germline ends. This CDR3 has 14 residues. DNA for the CDR3: TGCGCCAGCAGCCCCGAGACAGCCACCGGGGAGCTGTTTTTT. Its translation is CASSPETATGELFF. Full variable domain (outside the CDR3, taken from reference TRBV5-1 and TRBJ2-2): KAGVTQTPRYLIKTRGQQVTLSCSPISGHRSVSWYQQTPGQGLQFLFEYFSETQRNKGNFPGRFSGRQFSNSRSEMNVSTLELGDSALYLCASSPETATGELFFGEGSRLTVL.

Only a few counts were recorded for this clonotype. V usage is TRBV20-1 and J usage is TRBJ2-7; 10 bases match TRBD2. Germline CDR1 and CDR2: DFQATT and SNEGSKA (reference sequence). The CDR3 runs to 12 residues. V was clipped by 7 bases and J by 4 bases; unmatched bases: 4. CDR3 in amino acids: CSVLAGEYEQYF. Here the CDR3 DNA reads TGCAGTGTTCTAGCGGGAGAGTACGAGCAGTACTTC.

Ten or more counts support this clonotype. This rearrangement joins TRBV29-1 to TRBJ2-6; D perhaps matches TRBD2 (5 bases). Germline loops: CDR1 SQVTM, CDR2 ANQGSEA. Deletions cut 5 bases from V and 2 bases from J, with 10 bases between. The CDR3 spans 14 residues. The CDR3 DNA follows: TGCAGCGTTATGGGCGGGCCTGGGGCCAACGTCCTGACTTTC. This codes for CSVMGGPGANVLTF.

This clonotype was detected ten times or more. V gene TRBV19 combines with J gene TRBJ1-5; TRBD1 matches at 7 bases. The CDR3 is 13 amino acids. V shed 5 bases and J 11 bases; nucleotides not matched to a gene: 9. The V gene's germline CDR1 is LNHDA and CDR2 SQIVND (reference sequence). The CDR3 bases are TGTGCCAGTAGTTTAGGGGGCACGTCCGCCCAGCATTTT. Translating gives CASSLGGTSAQHF.

This clonotype was detected ten times or more. The DNA of the CDR3 is TGCGCCAGCTGGAGCGGGAGCCTCGGAGATACGCAGTATTTT. This encodes CASWSGSLGDTQYF. The chain joins TRBV5-1 to TRBJ2-3; 8 bases are shared with TRBD2. The germline gives CDR1 SGHRS, CDR2 YFSETQ. The CDR3 is made up of 14 amino acids. The trim removed 7 bases at V and 5 bases at J, leaving 9 bases unmatched. The whole variable domain, filled in from reference TRBV5-1 and TRBJ2-3, reads KAGVTQTPRYLIKTRGQQVTLSCSPISGHRSVSWYQQTPGQGLQFLFEYFSETQRNKGNFPGRFSGRQFSNSRSEMNVSTLELGDSALYLCASWSGSLGDTQYFGPGTRLTVL.

Ten or more counts support this clonotype. The V gene is TRBV10-3, the J gene TRBJ2-2; TRBD1 agrees at 8 bases. J lost 2 bases, V lost 0 bases, and 2 bases had no gene match. Germline-derived CDR1 and CDR2 are ENHRY and SYGVKD. The CDR3 runs to 16 residues. DNA for the CDR3: TGTGCCATCAGTGAGTCCGGGACAGGTAACACCGGGGAGCTGTTTTTT. Translated: CAISESGTGNTGELFF.

This clonotype has at least ten counts. The V call is TRBV29-1, the J call TRBJ2-1; D is uncertain. The CDR3 contains 14 residues. The germline gives CDR1 SQVTM, CDR2 ANQGSEA. Trimming left V 4 bases short and J 0 bases short, with 10 bases between. The CDR3 DNA reads TGCAGCGTTGGATTTTCAACCTCCTACAATGAGCAGTTCTTC. Its protein product is CSVGFSTSYNEQFF.